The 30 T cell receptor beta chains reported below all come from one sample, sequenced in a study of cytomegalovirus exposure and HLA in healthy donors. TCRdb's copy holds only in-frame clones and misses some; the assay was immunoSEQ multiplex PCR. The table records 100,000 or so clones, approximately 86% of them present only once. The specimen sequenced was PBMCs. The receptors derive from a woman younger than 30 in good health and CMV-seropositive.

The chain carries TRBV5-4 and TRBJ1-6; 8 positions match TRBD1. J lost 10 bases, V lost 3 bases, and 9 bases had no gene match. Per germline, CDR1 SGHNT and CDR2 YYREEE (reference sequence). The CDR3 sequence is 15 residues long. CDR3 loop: CASSSQTGEGSPLHF. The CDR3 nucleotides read TGTGCCAGCAGCTCCCAGACAGGGGAGGGCTCACCCCTCCACTTT.

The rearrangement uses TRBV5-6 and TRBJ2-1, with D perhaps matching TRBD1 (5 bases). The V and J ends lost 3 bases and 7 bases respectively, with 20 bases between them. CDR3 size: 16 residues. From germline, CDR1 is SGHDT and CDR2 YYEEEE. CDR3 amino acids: CASSSEGRANGNEQFF. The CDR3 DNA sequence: TGTGCCAGCAGCTCGGAAGGCAGGGCAAATGGGAATGAGCAGTTCTTC.

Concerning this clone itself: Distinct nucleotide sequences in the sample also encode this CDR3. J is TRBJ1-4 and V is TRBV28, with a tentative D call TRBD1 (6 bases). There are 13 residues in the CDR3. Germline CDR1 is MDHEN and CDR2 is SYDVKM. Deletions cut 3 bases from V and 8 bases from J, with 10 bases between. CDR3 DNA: TGTGCCAGCAGTTTCAGGACAGCCGAAAAACTGTTTTTT. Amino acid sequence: CASSFRTAEKLFF.

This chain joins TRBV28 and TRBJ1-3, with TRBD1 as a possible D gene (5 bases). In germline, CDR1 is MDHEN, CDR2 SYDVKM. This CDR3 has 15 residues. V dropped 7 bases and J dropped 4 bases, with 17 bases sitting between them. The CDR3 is CASTQWGEGGNTIYF. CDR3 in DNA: TGTGCCAGCACTCAGTGGGGGGAAGGGGGAAACACCATATATTTT.

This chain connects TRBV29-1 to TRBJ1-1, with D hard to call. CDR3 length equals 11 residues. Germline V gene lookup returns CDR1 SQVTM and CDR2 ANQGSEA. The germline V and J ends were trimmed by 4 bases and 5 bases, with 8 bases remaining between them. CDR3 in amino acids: CSVVVGTEAFF. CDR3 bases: TGCAGCGTTGTGGTCGGGACTGAAGCTTTCTTT. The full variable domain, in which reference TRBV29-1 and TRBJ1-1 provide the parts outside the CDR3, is SAVISQKPSRDICQRGTSLTIQCQVDSQVTMMFWYRQQPGQSLTLIATANQGSEATYESGFVIDKFPISRPNLTFSTLTVSNMSPEDSSIYLCSVVVGTEAFFGQGTRLTVV.

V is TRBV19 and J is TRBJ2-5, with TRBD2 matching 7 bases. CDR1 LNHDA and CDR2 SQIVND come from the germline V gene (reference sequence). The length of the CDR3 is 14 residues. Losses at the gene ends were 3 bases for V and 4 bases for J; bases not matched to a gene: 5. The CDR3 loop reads CASSIAGVGETQYF. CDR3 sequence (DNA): TGTGCCAGTAGTATTGCGGGGGTGGGAGAGACCCAGTACTTC.

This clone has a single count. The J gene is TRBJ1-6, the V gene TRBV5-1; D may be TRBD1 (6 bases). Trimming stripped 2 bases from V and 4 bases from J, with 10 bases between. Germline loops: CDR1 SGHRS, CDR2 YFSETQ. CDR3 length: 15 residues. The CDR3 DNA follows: TGCGCCAGCAGCTTCGAAGGGGGATATAATTCACCCCTCCACTTT. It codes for CASSFEGGYNSPLHF.

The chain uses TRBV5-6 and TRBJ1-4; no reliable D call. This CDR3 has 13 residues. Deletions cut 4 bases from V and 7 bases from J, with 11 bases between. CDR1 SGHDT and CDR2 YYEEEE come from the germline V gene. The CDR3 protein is CASSRDTTEKLFF. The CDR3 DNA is TGTGCCAGCAGCCGAGACACCACTGAAAAACTGTTTTTT.

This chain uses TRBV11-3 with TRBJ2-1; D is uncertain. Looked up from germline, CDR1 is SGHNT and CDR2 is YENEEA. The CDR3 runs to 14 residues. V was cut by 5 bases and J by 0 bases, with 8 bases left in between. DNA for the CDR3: TGTGCCAGCAGCCTAGTGGCCTCCTACAATGAGCAGTTCTTC. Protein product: CASSLVASYNEQFF.

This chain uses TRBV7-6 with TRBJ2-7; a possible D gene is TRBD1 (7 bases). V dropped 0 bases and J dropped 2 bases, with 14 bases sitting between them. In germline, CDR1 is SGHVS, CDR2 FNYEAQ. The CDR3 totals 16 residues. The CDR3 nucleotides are TGTGCCAGCAGCTTAGCGCTCTCAGGGGGGACCTACGAGCAGTACTTC. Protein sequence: CASSLALSGGTYEQYF.

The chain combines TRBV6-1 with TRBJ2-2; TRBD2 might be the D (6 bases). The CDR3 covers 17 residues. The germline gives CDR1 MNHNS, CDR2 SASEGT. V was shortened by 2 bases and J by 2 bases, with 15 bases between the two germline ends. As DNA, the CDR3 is TGTGCCAGCAGTGAATTCCACGGGGGACTTAACACCGGGGAGCTGTTTTTT. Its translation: CASSEFHGGLNTGELFF.

The CDR3 reads CASSTTGRNSPLHF. DNA for the CDR3: TGTGCCAGCAGTACGACAGGGAGGAATTCACCCCTCCACTTT. The chain is built from TRBV28 and TRBJ1-6; TRBD1 agrees at 7 bases. The CDR3 runs 14 residues. The V gene end was trimmed by 5 bases and the J gene end by 7 bases; junction bases not matched to a gene: 5. CDR1 is MDHEN, CDR2 SYDVKM, per germline.

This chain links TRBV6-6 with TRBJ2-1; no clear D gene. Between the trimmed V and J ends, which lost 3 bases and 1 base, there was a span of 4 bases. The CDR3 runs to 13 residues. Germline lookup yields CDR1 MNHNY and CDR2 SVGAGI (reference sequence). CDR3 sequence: CASSYQSYNEQFF. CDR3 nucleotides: TGTGCCAGCAGTTATCAGTCCTACAATGAGCAGTTCTTC.

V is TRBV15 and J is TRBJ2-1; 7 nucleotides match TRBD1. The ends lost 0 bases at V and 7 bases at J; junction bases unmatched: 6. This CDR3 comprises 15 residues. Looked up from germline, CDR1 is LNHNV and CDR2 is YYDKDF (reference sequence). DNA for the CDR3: TGTGCCACCAGCAGAGATAAACAGGGGCCGAATGAGCAGTTCTTC. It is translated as CATSRDKQGPNEQFF.

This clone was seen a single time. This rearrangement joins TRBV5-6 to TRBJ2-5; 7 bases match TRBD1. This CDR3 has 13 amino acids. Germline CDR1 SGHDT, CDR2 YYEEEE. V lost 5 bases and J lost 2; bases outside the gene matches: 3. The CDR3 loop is CASRTTGQETQYF. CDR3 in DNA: TGTGCCAGCAGGACGACAGGGCAAGAGACCCAGTACTTC. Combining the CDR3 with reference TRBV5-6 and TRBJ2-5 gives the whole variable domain DAGVTQSPTHLIKTRGQQVTLRCSPKSGHDTVSWYQQALGQGPQFIFQYYEEEERQRGNFPDRFSGHQFPNYSSELNVNALLLGDSALYLCASRTTGQETQYFGPGTRLLVL.

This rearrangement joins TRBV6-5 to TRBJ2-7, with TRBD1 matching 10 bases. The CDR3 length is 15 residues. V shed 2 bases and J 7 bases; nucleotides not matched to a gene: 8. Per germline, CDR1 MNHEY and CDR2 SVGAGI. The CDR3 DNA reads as TGTGCCAGCAGTTACGCCGGGACAGGGGTGAGGGAGCAGTACTTC. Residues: CASSYAGTGVREQYF.

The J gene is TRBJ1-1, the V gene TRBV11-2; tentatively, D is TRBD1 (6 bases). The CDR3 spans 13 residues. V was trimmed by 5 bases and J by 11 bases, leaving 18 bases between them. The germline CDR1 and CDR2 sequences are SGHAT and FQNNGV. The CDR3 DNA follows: TGTGCCAGCAGCCAGGCGCCAGGGGTTATGGCTTTCTTT. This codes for CASSQAPGVMAFF.

The CDR3 region is CASSLGGTDTQYF. Here the CDR3 DNA reads TGTGCCAGCAGCTTGGGAGGAACAGATACGCAGTATTTT. The rearrangement links TRBV5-5 to TRBJ2-3; D is ambiguous. The CDR3 sequence is 13 residues long. Trimming shortened V by 0 bases and J by 3 bases, and 5 bases separated the two germline ends. Germline values: CDR1 SGHKS, CDR2 YYEKEE (reference sequence).

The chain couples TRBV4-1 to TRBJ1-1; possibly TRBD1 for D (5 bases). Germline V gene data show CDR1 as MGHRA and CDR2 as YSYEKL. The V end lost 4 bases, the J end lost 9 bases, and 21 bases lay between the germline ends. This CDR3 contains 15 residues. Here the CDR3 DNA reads TGCGCCAGCAGCCCCAGGTTTTATAGGGGTGAGAAAGCTTTCTTT. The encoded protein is CASSPRFYRGEKAFF.

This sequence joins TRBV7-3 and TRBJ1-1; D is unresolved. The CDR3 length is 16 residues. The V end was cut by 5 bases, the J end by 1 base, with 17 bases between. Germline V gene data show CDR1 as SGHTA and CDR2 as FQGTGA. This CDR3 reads CASSPTQLSQNTEAFF. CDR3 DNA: TGTGCCAGCAGCCCCACACAGCTATCCCAGAACACTGAAGCTTTCTTT.

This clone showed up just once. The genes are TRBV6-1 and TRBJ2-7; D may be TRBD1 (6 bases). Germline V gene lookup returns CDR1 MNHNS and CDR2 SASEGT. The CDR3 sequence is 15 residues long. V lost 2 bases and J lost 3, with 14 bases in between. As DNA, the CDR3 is TGTGCCAGCAGTGAACTACAGGGTGGTGGCTACGAGCAGTACTTC. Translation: CASSELQGGGYEQYF.

The CDR3: CASSPPLGQGDYEQYF. CDR3 DNA: TGTGCCAGCTCACCACCACTGGGACAGGGCGACTACGAGCAGTACTTC. The rearrangement links TRBV18 to TRBJ2-7; 9 bases line up with TRBD1. The CDR3 contains 16 residues. In germline, CDR1 is KGHSH, CDR2 LQKENI. V lost 0 bases, J lost 3 bases, and 6 bases stayed unmatched.

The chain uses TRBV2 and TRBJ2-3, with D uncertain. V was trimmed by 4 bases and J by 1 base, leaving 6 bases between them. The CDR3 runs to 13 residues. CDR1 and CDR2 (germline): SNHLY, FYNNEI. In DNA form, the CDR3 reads TGTGCCAGCAGTGGCGGCGGCACAGATACGCAGTATTTT. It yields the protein CASSGGGTDTQYF.

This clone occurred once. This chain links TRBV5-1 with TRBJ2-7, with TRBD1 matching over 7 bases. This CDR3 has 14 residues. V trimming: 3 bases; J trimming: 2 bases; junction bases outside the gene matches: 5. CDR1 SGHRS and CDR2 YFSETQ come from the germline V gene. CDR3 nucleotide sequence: TGCGCCAGCAGCTCCGGGACAGTCGCCTACGAGCAGTACTTC. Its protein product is CASSSGTVAYEQYF.

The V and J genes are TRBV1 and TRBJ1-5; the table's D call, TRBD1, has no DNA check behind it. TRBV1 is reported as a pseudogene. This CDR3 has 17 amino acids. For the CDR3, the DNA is TGCACCAGCAGCCCCTTGAGGGACAAATTAAGCAATCAGCCCCAGCATTTT. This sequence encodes CTSSPLRDKLSNQPQHF.

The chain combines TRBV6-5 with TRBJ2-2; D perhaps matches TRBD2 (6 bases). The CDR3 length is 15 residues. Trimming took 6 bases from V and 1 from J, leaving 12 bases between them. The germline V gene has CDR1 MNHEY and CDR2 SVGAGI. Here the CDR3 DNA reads TGTGCCAGCAGGTCCGGGACTTGGAACACCGGGGAGCTGTTTTTT. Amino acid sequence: CASRSGTWNTGELFF.

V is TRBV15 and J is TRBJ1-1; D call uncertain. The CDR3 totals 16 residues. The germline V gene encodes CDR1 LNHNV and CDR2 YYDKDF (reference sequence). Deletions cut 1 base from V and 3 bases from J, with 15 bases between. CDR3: CATSRVILSADTEAFF. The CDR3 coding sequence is TGTGCCACCAGCAGAGTAATTCTCAGTGCAGACACTGAAGCTTTCTTT.

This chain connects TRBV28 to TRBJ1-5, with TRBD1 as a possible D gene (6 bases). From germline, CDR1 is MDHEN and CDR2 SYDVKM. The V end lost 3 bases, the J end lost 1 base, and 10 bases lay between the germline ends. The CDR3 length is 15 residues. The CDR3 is CASSFPDRSNQPQHF. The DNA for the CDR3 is TGTGCCAGCAGTTTTCCCGACAGGAGCAATCAGCCCCAGCATTTT. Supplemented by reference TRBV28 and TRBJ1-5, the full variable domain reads DVKVTQSSRYLVKRTGEKVFLECVQDMDHENMFWYRQDPGLGLRLIYFSYDVKMKEKGDIPEGYSVSREKKERFSLILESASTNQTSMYLCASSFPDRSNQPQHFGDGTRLSIL.

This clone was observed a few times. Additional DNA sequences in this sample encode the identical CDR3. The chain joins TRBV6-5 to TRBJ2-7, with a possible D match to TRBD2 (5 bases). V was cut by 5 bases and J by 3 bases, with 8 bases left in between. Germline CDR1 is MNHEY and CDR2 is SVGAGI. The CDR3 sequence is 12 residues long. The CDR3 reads CASSPSSYEQYF. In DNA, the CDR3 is TGTGCCAGCAGTCCTAGCAGCTACGAGCAGTACTTC.

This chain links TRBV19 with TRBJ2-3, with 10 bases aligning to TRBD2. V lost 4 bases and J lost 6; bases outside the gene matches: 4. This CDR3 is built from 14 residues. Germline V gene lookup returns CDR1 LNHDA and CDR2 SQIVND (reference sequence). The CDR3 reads CASSTAGGRDTQYF. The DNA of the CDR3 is TGTGCCAGTAGTACAGCGGGGGGGCGGGATACGCAGTATTTT.